These 6 T cell receptor beta chains were all obtained from the same sample, sequenced in a study of CD8+CD57+ T cells in acquired aplastic anemia (dated by TCRdb to 2016 to 2018). The patients picked for sequencing were ones in whom flow cytometry had shown an expansion of CD8+CD57+ cells. The instrument given in TCRdb is Illumina HiSeq 2000. TCR beta VDJ combination and CDR3 sequence profiling used genomic DNA as the template. The public reads were reprocessed in TCRdb via fastp at Q25 and MiXCR, keeping in-frame beta chains. Each entry merges the rows of one CDR3 protein and shows their most common DNA and genes. In this sample the table shows around 430,000 distinct CDR3 sequences, about a third of which occur a single time. The top ten clonotypes cover under 0.95% of the sample. The source material was sorted CD4+, CD8+, or CD8+CD57+ T cells (not recorded which) from PBMCs. These receptors were obtained from a human donor with aplastic anemia.

Concerning this clonotype: The junction differs from germline at one of its ends, possibly a read error. The CDR3 here is CASSDYPDWGESGYTF. CDR3 nucleotides: TGTGCCAGCAGTGATTACCCCGACTGGGGAGAGTCTGGCTACACCTTC. This rearrangement joins TRBV10-3 to TRBJ1-2; D not resolved. Looked up from germline, CDR1 is ENHRY and CDR2 is SYGVKD. The CDR3 consists of 16 residues.

This sequence joins TRBV5-1 and TRBJ1-1; D ambiguous. Between the trimmed V and J ends, which lost 0 bases and 4 bases, there was a span of 10 bases. Germline CDR1 reads SGHRS; CDR2 reads YFSETQ. The CDR3 loop spans 14 amino acids. The CDR3 region is CASSLDDRRTEAFF. The DNA of the CDR3 is TGCGCCAGCAGCTTGGACGACCGACGCACTGAAGCTTTCTTT. The full variable domain, with the rest looked up from reference TRBV5-1 and TRBJ1-1, is KAGVTQTPRYLIKTRGQQVTLSCSPISGHRSVSWYQQTPGQGLQFLFEYFSETQRNKGNFPGRFSGRQFSNSRSEMNVSTLELGDSALYLCASSLDDRRTEAFFGQGTRLTVV.

The chain is built from TRBV15 and TRBJ1-5; D is uncertain. Germline V gives CDR1 LNHNV, CDR2 YYDKDF (reference sequence). The CDR3 runs to 15 residues. V was shortened by 3 bases and J by 6 bases, with 15 bases between the two germline ends. DNA for the CDR3: TGTGCCACCAGCAGTGAGCTGGGCGTCGGTCAGCCCCAGCATTTT. This codes for CATSSELGVGQPQHF.

This clonotype was seen at least ten times. V usage is TRBV10-3 and J usage is TRBJ2-7; tentatively, D is TRBD2 (7 bases). From germline, CDR1 is ENHRY and CDR2 SYGVKD. The CDR3 is made up of 13 amino acids. V was pared by 2 bases and J by 9 bases, with 14 bases between. CDR3 region: CAISENKGEGQYF. The CDR3 nucleotides are TGTGCCATCAGTGAGAATAAGGGGGAGGGGCAGTACTTC.

As to this clonotype: A much bigger clone sits one base away, suggesting this may be a read error. V and J are TRBV12-3 or TRBV12-4 and TRBJ1-2; D unclear. CDR3 length: 15 amino acids. V lost 5 bases and J lost 5, with 18 bases in between. The CDR3 region has the DNA TGTGCCAGCAGTGCGCACGGACGGGCCCCTTATGGCTACACCTTC. The encoded protein is CASSAHGRAPYGYTF.

This clonotype was observed many times. The rearrangement links TRBV2 to TRBJ1-1; D gene unclear. This CDR3 is 13 amino acids long. Trimming cost V 5 bases and J 0 bases, with 7 bases left between them. The germline CDR1 and CDR2 sequences are SNHLY and FYNNEI. The CDR3 loop reads CASSSGMNTEAFF. The DNA for the CDR3 is TGTGCCAGCAGTTCGGGGATGAACACTGAAGCTTTCTTT.